The TCR beta chain described here comes from a study of spatial heterogeneity in lung cancer. TCRdb reprocessed the 5' RACE reads via MiXCR and lists one record per CDR3 protein. The sample has 25,000 or so distinct CDR3 sequences; around 3.2% are singletons. Indicated time point: sample taken at primary tumor resection. Germline V gene sequence: CDR1 MRHNA, CDR2 SNTAGT. J lost 5 bases, V lost 2 bases, and 9 bases had no gene match. There are 17 residues in the CDR3. The chain has TRBV6-4 and TRBJ2-1; 10 positions match TRBD2. Material: PBMCs, obtained at surgery. This receptor was taken from a female donor with early-stage non-small cell lung cancer. The CDR3 nucleotides read TGTGCCAGCAGTGACATAGCGGGAGGAGGAGGGCACAATGAGCAGTTCTTC. It encodes CASSDIAGGGGHNEQFF.